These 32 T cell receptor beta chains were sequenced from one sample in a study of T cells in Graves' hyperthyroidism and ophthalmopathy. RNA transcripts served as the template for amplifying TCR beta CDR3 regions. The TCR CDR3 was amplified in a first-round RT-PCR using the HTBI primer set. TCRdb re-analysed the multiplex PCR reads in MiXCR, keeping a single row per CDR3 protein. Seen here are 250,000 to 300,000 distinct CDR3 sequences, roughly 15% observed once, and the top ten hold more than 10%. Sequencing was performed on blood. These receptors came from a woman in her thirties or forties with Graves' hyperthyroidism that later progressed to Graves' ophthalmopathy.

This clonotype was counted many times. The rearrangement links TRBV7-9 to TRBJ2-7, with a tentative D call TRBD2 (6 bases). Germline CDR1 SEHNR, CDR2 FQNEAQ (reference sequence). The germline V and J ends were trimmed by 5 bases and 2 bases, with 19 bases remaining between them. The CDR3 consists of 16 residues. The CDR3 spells CASSAPGGRGAYEQYF. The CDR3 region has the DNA TGTGCCAGCAGCGCCCCTGGGGGGAGAGGGGCCTACGAGCAGTACTTC.

The CDR3 coding sequence is TGCGCCAGCAGCTTGTCAGGGAGGGGAACTGAAGCTTTCTTT. It is translated as CASSLSGRGTEAFF. The chain couples TRBV5-1 to TRBJ1-1; D may be TRBD1 (5 bases). The germline V gene has CDR1 SGHRS and CDR2 YFSETQ. The CDR3 spans 14 residues. Between the trimmed V and J ends, which lost 1 base and 5 bases, there was a span of 12 bases.

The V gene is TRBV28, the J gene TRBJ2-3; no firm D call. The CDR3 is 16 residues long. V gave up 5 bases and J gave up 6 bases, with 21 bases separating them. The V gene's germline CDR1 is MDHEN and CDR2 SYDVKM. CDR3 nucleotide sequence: TGTGCCAGCAGTCCCAGCAGCTTAGTATACGTGGATACGCAGTATTTT. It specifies CASSPSSLVYVDTQYF.

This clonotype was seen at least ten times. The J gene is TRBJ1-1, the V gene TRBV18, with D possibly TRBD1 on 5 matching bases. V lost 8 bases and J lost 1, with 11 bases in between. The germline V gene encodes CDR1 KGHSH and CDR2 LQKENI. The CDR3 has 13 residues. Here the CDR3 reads CASSPTENTEAFF. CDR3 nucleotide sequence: TGTGCCAGCAGCCCGACAGAGAACACTGAAGCTTTCTTT. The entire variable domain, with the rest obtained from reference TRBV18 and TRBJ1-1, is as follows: NAGVMQNPRHLVRRRGQEARLRCSPMKGHSHVYWYRQLPEEGLKFMVYLQKENIIDESGMPKERFSAEFPKEGPSILRIQQVVRGDSAAYFCASSPTENTEAFFGQGTRLTVV.

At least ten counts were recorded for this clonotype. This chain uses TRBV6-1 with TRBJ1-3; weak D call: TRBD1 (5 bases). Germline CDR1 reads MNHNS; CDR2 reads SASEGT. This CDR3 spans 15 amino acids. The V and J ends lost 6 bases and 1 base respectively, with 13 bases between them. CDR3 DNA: TGTGCCAGCAGACCCCCCCGGGGGTCTGGAAACACCATATATTTT. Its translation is CASRPPRGSGNTIYF.

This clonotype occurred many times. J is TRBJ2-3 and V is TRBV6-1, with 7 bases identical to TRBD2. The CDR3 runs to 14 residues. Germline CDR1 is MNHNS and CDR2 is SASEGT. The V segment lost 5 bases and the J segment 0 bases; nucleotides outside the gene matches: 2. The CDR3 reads CASSRTRSTDTQYF. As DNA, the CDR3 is TGTGCCAGCAGTCGGACTAGAAGCACAGATACGCAGTATTTT.

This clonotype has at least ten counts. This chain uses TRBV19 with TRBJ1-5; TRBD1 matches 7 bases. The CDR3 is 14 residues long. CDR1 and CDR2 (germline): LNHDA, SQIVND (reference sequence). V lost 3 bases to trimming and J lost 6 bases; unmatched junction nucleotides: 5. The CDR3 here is CASSISNRGQPQHF. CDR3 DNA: TGTGCCAGTAGTATCTCCAACAGGGGTCAGCCCCAGCATTTT.

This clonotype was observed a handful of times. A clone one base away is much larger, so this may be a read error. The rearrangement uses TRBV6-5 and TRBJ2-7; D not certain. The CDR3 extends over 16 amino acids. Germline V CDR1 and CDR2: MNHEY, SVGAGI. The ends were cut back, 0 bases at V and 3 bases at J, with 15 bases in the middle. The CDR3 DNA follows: TGTGCCAGCAGTTACTCTTCGTGGGCTACCGGCTACGAGCAGTACTTC. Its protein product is CASSYSSWATGYEQYF.

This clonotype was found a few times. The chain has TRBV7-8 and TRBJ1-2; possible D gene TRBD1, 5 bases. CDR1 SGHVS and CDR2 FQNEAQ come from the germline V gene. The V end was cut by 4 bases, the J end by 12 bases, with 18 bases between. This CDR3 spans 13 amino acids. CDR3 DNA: TGTGCCAGCAGCTCCCCACCAGACAGCTCCCACACCTTC. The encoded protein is CASSSPPDSSHTF.

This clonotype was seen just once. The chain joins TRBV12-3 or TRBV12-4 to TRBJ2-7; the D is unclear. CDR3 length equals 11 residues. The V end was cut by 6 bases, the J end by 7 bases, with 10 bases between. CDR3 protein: CASSLYLEQYF. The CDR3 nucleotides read TGTGCCAGCAGCCTGTATTTGGAGCAGTACTTC.

CDR3 region: CASSLVAGSLGGELFF. CDR3 nucleotides: TGCGCCAGCAGCTTGGTGGCAGGTTCCTTGGGCGGGGAGCTGTTTTTT. The chain combines TRBV5-1 with TRBJ2-2; D unresolved. CDR3 size: 16 residues. Germline values: CDR1 SGHRS, CDR2 YFSETQ. V was shortened by 0 bases and J by 7 bases, with 16 bases between the two germline ends.

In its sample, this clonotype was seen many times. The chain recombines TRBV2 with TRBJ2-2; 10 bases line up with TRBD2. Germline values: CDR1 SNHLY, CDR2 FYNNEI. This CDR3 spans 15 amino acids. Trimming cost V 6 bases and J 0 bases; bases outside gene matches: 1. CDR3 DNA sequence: TGTGCCAGCAGGGGGACTAGCGCGAACACCGGGGAGCTGTTTTTT. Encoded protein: CASRGTSANTGELFF.

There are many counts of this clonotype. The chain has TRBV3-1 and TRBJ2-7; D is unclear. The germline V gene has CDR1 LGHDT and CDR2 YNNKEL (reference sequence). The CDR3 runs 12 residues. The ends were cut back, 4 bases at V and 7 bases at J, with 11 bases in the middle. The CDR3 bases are TGTGCCAGCAGCCGAACCCTAGGAGAGCAGTACTTC. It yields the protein CASSRTLGEQYF.

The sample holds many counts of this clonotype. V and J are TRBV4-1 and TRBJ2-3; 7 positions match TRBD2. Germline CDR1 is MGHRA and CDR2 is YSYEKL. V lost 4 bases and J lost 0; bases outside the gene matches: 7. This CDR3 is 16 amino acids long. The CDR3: CASSRPLAMSTDTQYF. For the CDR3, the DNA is TGCGCCAGCAGCCGCCCACTAGCGATGAGCACAGATACGCAGTATTTT.

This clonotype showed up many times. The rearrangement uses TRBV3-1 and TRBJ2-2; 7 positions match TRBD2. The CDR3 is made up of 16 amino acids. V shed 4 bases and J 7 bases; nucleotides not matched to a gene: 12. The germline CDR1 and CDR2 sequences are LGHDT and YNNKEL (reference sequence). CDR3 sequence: CASSPVAGVRVGELFF. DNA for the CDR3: TGTGCCAGCAGCCCCGTGGCGGGGGTTCGTGTCGGGGAGCTGTTTTTT.

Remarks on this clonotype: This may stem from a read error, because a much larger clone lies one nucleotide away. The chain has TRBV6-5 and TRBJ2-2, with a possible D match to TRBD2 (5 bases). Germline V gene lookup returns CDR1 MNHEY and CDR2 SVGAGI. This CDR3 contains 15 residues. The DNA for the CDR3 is TGTGCCAGCAGTTACTCTCTTGCGAACACCGGGGAGCAGTTTTTT. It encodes CASSYSLANTGEQFF.

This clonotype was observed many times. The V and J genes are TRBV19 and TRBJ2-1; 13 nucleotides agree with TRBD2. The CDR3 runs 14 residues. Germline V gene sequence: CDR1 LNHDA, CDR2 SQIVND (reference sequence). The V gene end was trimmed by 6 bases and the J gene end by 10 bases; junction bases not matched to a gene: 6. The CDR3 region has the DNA TGTGCCAGTAGCGGACTAGCGGGAGTGGGAGAGCAGTTCTTC. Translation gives CASSGLAGVGEQFF. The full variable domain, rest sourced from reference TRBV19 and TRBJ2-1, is DGGITQSPKYLFRKEGQNVTLSCEQNLNHDAMYWYRQDPGQGLRLIYYSQIVNDFQKGDIAEGYSVSREKKESFPLTVTSAQKNPTAFYLCASSGLAGVGEQFFGPGTRLTVL.

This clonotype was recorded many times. The CDR3 bases are TGTGCCAGCAGTTACTCGGTCAGAGCCGCCACCGGGGAGCTGTTTTTT. It translates to CASSYSVRAATGELFF. The chain employs TRBV6-6 and TRBJ2-2; D gene uncertain. V was cut by 0 bases and J by 4 bases, with 12 bases left in between. The CDR3 runs 16 residues. CDR1 and CDR2 from the germline V gene are MNHNY and SVGAGI (reference sequence).

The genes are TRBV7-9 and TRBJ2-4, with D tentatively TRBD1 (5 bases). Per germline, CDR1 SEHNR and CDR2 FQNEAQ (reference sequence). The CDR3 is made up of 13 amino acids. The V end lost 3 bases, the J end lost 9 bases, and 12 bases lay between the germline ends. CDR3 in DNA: TGTGCCAGCAGCTTGCAGCAGGGAAGCATTCAGTACTTC. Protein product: CASSLQQGSIQYF.

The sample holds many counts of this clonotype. For the CDR3, the DNA is TGCAGTGCCGGCCCCGGGACAGGGATTGTCGACGAGCAGTACTTC. Its translation: CSAGPGTGIVDEQYF. This chain uses TRBV20-1 with TRBJ2-7; 9 bases are a match to TRBD1. Germline V gene sequence: CDR1 DFQATT, CDR2 SNEGSKA (reference sequence). The CDR3 length is 15 residues. V lost 6 bases and J lost 5; bases outside the gene matches: 14.

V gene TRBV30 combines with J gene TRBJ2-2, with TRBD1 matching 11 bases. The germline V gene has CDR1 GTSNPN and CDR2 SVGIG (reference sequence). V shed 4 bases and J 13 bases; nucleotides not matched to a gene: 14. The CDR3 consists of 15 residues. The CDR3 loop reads CAWKARGQGAVWLFF. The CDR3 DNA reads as TGTGCCTGGAAAGCTAGAGGACAGGGGGCGGTTTGGCTGTTTTTT.

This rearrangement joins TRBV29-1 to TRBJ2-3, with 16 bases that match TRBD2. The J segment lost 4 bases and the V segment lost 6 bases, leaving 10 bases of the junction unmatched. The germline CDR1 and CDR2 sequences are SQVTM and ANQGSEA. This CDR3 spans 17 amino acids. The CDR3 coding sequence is TGCAGCGTAGACGGGACTAGCGGGAGGGCCGACGCAGATACGCAGTATTTT. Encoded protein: CSVDGTSGRADADTQYF.

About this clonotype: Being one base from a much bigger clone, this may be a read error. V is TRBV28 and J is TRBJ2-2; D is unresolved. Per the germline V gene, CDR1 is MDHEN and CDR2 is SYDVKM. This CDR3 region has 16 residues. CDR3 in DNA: TGTGTCAGCAGTTTAGGATTTCGTTTGGACACCGGGGAGCTGTTTTTT. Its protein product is CVSSLGFRLDTGELFF.

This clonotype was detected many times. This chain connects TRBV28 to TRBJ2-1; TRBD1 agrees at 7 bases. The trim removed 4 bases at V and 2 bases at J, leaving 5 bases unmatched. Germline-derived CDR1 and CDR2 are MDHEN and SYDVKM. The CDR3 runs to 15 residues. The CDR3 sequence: CASSYLQGTYNEQFF. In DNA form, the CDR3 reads TGTGCCAGCAGTTATTTACAGGGGACCTACAATGAGCAGTTCTTC. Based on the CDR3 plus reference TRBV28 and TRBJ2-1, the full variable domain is DVKVTQSSRYLVKRTGEKVFLECVQDMDHENMFWYRQDPGLGLRLIYFSYDVKMKEKGDIPEGYSVSREKKERFSLILESASTNQTSMYLCASSYLQGTYNEQFFGPGTRLTVL.

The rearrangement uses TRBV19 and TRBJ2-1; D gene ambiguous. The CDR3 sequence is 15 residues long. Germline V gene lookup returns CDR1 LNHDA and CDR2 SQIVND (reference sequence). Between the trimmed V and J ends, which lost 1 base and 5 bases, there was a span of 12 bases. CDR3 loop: CASSIGVLEHNEQFF. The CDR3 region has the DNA TGTGCCAGTAGTATAGGGGTGCTCGAGCACAATGAGCAGTTCTTC.

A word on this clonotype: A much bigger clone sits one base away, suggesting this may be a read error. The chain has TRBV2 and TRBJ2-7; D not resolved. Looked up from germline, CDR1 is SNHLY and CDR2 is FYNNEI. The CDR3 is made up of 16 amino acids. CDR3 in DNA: TGTGCCAGCAGTGATTTGGTCGATCCCAGCTCCTACGAGCAGCACTTC. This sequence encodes CASSDLVDPSSYEQHF.

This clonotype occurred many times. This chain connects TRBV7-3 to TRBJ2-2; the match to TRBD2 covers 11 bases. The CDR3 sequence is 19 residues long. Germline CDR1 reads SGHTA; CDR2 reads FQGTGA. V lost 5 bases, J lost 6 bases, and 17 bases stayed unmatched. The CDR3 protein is CASSPRGVAGGPLAGELFF. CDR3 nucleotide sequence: TGTGCCAGCAGCCCACGGGGAGTAGCGGGAGGGCCCTTAGCCGGGGAGCTGTTTTTT.

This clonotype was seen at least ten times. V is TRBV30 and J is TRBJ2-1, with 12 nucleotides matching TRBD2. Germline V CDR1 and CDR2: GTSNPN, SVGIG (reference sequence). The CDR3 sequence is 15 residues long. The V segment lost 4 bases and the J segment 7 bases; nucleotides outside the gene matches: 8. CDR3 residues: CAWKLLAGGWNEQFF. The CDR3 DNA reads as TGTGCCTGGAAATTGCTAGCGGGAGGGTGGAATGAGCAGTTCTTC.

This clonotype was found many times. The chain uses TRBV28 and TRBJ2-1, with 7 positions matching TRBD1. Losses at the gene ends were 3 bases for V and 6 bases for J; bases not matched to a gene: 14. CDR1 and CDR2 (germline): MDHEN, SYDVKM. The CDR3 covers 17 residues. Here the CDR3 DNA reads TGTGCCAGCAGTTTTATTTCGGGGACAGAGGGGGTCAATGAGCAGTTCTTC. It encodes CASSFISGTEGVNEQFF.

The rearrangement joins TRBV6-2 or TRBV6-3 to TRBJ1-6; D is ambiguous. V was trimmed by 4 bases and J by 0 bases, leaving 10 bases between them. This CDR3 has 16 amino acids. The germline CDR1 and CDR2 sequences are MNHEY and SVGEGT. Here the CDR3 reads CASSFLSSSYNSPLHF. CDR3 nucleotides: TGTGCCAGCAGTTTTCTGTCGAGCTCCTATAATTCACCCCTCCACTTT.

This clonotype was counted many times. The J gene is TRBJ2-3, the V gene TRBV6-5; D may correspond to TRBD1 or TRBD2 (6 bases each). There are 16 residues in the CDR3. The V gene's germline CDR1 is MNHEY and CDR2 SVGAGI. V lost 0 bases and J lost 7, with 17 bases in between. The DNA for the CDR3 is TGTGCCAGCAGTTACTCCCGGAGAACGGGGGCTCATACGCAGTATTTT. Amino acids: CASSYSRRTGAHTQYF.

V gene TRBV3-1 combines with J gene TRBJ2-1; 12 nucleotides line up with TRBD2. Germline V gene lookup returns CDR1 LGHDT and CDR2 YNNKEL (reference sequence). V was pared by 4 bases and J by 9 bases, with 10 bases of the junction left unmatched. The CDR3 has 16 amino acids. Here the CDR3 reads CASSRGTSGPGGEQFF. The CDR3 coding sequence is TGTGCCAGCAGCCGTGGGACTAGCGGGCCGGGGGGTGAGCAGTTCTTC.